This T cell receptor beta chain emerged from a study of T cell responses to AZD1222 COVID-19 vaccine. Findings of the study overall: When two AZD1222 doses had been given, Spike-specific TCR breadth and depth rose. The donor cohort was predominantly white British with a female majority, and clonal diversity may have been underestimated.

Details on this clone: Its antigen is as yet unknown.

This CDR3 has 13 amino acids. V lost 1 base and J lost 9, with 10 bases in between. The germline CDR1 and CDR2 sequences are SGHNT and YENEEA. Using immunoSEQ multiplex PCR, the repertoire was profiled, and TCRdb retains in-frame clones only, with some absent. The sample includes 70,000 to 95,000 clones, 90% of them seen just once. The sample was peripheral blood, taken on day 0 of AZD1222 vaccination. The rearrangement links TRBV11-3 to TRBJ2-1; D unresolved. This clonotype originated in an adult in good health. The chain's CDR3 is CASSLVWQIEQFF. DNA of the CDR3: TGTGCCAGCAGCTTAGTTTGGCAGATTGAGCAGTTCTTC.